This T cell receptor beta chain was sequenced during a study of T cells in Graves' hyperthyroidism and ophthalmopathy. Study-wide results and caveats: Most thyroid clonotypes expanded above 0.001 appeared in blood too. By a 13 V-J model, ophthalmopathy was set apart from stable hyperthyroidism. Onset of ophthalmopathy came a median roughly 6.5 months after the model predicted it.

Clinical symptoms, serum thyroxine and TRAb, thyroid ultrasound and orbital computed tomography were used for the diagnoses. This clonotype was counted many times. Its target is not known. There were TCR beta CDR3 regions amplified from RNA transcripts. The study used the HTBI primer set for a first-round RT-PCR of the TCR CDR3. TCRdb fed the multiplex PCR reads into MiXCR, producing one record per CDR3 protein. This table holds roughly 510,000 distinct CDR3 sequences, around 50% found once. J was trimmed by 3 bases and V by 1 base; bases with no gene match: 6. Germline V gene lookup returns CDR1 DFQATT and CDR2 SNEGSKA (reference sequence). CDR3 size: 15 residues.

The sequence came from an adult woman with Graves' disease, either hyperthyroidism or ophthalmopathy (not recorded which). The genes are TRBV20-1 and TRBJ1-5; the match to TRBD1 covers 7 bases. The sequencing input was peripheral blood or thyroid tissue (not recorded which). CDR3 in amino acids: CSARAGGGANQPQHF. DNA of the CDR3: TGCAGTGCTAGAGCAGGGGGGGGCGCCAATCAGCCCCAGCATTTT.